This T cell receptor (beta chain) comes out of a study of tumour-infiltrating T cells in Burkitt lymphoma. For the study at large: All epidemiological Burkitt lymphoma subtypes were represented in the cohort. Survival, overall and progression-free, tracked with productive clonality. Overall study findings and caveats: Several public clonotypes recurred in numerous Burkitt lymphoma patients.

Concerning this clone: Its target is unknown.

Germline V CDR1 and CDR2: LGHNA, YSLEER. Trimming removed 3 bases from V and 3 bases from J, with 15 bases in between. The CDR3 has 15 residues. Profiled with immunoSEQ multiplex PCR; TCRdb holds only in-frame clones, not every one. This sample has around 48,000 clones, with 31% found just once. The chain is built from TRBV4-3 and TRBJ2-7; D not certain. Sequencing was performed on tumor tissue. This clonotype was obtained from a human donor with Burkitt lymphoma. CDR3 in amino acids: CASSHEIRWDYEQYF. In nucleotides, the CDR3 is TGCGCCAGCAGCCATGAAATAAGGTGGGACTACGAGCAGTACTTC.